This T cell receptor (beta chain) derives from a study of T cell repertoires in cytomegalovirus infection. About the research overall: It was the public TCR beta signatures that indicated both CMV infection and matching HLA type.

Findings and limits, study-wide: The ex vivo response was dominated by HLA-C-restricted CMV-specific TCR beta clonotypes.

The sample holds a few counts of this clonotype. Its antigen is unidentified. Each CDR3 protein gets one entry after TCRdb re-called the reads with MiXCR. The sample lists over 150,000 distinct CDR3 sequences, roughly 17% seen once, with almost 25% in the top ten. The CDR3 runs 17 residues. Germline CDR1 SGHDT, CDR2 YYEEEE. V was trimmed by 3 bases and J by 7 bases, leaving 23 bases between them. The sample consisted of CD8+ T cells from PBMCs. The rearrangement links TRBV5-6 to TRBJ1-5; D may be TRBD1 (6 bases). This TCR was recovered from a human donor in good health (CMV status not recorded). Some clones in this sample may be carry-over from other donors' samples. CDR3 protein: CASSSTTGATKGQPQHF. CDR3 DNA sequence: TGTGCCAGCAGCTCCACTACGGGGGCGACTAAAGGACAGCCCCAGCATTTT.